These 20 T cell receptor beta chains originate from one sample sequenced in a study of blood T cell repertoires in COVID-19. The protocol was immunoSEQ multiplex PCR, while the TCRdb copy is restricted to in-frame clones and leaves out a portion. This table holds around 250,000 clones, roughly 86% found once. Source material: peripheral blood. These receptor sequences come from an older man with acute or convalescent COVID-19.

The chain joins TRBV25-1 to TRBJ1-4, with a weak D call TRBD1 (5 bases). The V end lost 7 bases, the J end lost 3 bases, and 15 bases lay between the germline ends. From germline, CDR1 is MGHDK and CDR2 SYGVNS. The CDR3 length is 15 residues. CDR3 bases: TGTGCCAGCACTCGGGGCGGGGCGGCTAATGAAAAACTGTTTTTT. Translation gives CASTRGGAANEKLFF. The whole variable domain, remainder taken from reference TRBV25-1 and TRBJ1-4, is EADIYQTPRYLVIGTGKKITLECSQTMGHDKMYWYQQDPGMELHLIHYSYGVNSTEKGDLSSESTVSRIRTEHFPLTLESARPSHTSQYLCASTRGGAANEKLFFGSGTQLSVL.

V and J are TRBV11-2 and TRBJ2-3; 13 positions match TRBD2. After removal of 5 bases from V and 1 base from J, the junction contained 9 bases not matched to a gene. The CDR3 has 18 residues. CDR1 is SGHAT and CDR2 is FQNNGV in the germline V gene. CDR3 protein: CASSPTSGGPPGTDTQYF. The CDR3 DNA reads TGTGCCAGCAGCCCGACTAGCGGGGGGCCTCCTGGCACAGATACGCAGTATTTT.

The gene calls are TRBV28 and TRBJ1-1; no reliable D call. Germline CDR1 reads MDHEN; CDR2 reads SYDVKM. V was pared by 6 bases and J by 0 bases, with 11 bases between. The CDR3 contains 14 residues. The CDR3 sequence: CASSPAGLNTEAFF. The CDR3 DNA follows: TGTGCCAGCAGCCCGGCGGGCCTGAACACTGAAGCTTTCTTT.

This chain uses TRBV19 with TRBJ1-6; a possible D gene is TRBD1 (6 bases). The CDR3 length is 13 residues. V was pared by 5 bases and J by 13 bases, with 15 bases between. The germline V gene has CDR1 LNHDA and CDR2 SQIVND (reference sequence). The CDR3 DNA reads as TGTGCCAGTAGTGTCGACAGGTCACCCCCCCTCCACTTT. It translates to CASSVDRSPPLHF.

The gene calls are TRBV6-1 and TRBJ2-2; no clear D gene. This CDR3 region has 11 residues. Germline V CDR1 and CDR2: MNHNS, SASEGT. V was cut by 6 bases and J by 5 bases, with 4 bases left in between. The CDR3 loop is CASSPTGELFF. The CDR3 region has the DNA TGTGCCAGCAGCCCGACCGGGGAGCTGTTTTTT.

The chain recombines TRBV6-2 or TRBV6-3 with TRBJ1-5; 8 bases line up with TRBD1. CDR1 and CDR2 from the germline V gene are MNHEY and SVGEGT. CDR3 size: 17 residues. V trimming: 0 bases; J trimming: 7 bases; junction bases outside the gene matches: 11. The CDR3 protein is CASSYSAGGPRAQPQHF. DNA of the CDR3: TGTGCCAGCAGTTACTCGGCAGGGGGCCCTAGGGCACAGCCCCAGCATTTT.

The rearrangement joins TRBV4-3 to TRBJ1-6, with D uncertain. The CDR3 contains 15 residues. V was shortened by 0 bases and J by 6 bases, with 9 bases between the two germline ends. Germline lookup yields CDR1 LGHNA and CDR2 YSLEER. The CDR3 DNA reads TGCGCCAGCAGCCAAGAAAATGGCCCTAATTCACCCCTCCACTTT. Translating gives CASSQENGPNSPLHF.

The chain recombines TRBV4-1 with TRBJ1-2, with 8 bases fitting TRBD1. The germline V gene encodes CDR1 MGHRA and CDR2 YSYEKL. The V gene end was trimmed by 4 bases and the J gene end by 5 bases; junction bases not matched to a gene: 6. The CDR3 covers 14 residues. In DNA, the CDR3 is TGCGCCAGCAGCCGGGGTACAGGGGGGTATGGCTACACCTTC. Encoded protein: CASSRGTGGYGYTF.

V and J are TRBV27 and TRBJ1-6; TRBD1 matches 9 bases. This CDR3 comprises 14 residues. V was clipped by 6 bases and J by 5 bases; unmatched bases: 2. Germline V lookup: CDR1 MNHEY, CDR2 SMNVEV (reference sequence). CDR3 DNA sequence: TGTGCCAGCAGAAGGGACAGGGATAATTCACCCCTCCACTTT. It encodes CASRRDRDNSPLHF.

Here the CDR3 DNA reads TGTGCCAGCAGCTTAACCACAGGGATGGGAGCTTTCTTT. Translating gives CASSLTTGMGAFF. The V call is TRBV7-2, the J call TRBJ1-1; possible D gene TRBD1, 6 bases. Per germline, CDR1 SGHTA and CDR2 FQGNSA. The V gene lost 2 bases and the J gene lost 10 bases, with 14 bases spanning the gap. The CDR3 runs to 13 residues.

The chain is built from TRBV3-1 (or the pseudogene TRBV3-2) and TRBJ2-4; 8 bases agree with TRBD1. This CDR3 contains 15 residues. Germline CDR1 LGHDT, CDR2 YNNKEL (reference sequence). J lost 10 bases, V lost 1 base, and 9 bases had no gene match. CDR3 sequence: CASSQGGAGGAIQYF. CDR3 coding DNA: TGTGCCAGCAGCCAAGGTGGGGCAGGGGGCGCGATTCAGTACTTC.

The sample holds a few counts of this clone. V gene TRBV6-5 combines with J gene TRBJ1-3, with 9 bases matching TRBD1. The germline gives CDR1 MNHEY, CDR2 SVGAGI. This CDR3 region has 14 residues. V trimming: 8 bases; J trimming: 3 bases; junction bases outside the gene matches: 5. The CDR3 protein is CASGQGRGGNTIYF. In nucleotides, the CDR3 is TGTGCCAGCGGACAGGGGAGAGGTGGAAACACCATATATTTT.

The rearrangement joins TRBV2 to TRBJ2-1; 14 positions match TRBD2. CDR1 and CDR2 (germline): SNHLY, FYNNEI. V was pared by 4 bases and J by 4 bases, with 12 bases of the junction left unmatched. CDR3 length: 19 residues. The CDR3, as DNA: TGTGCCAGCAGTGGACTAGCGGGGGGGGTCCCTTCTAGTTACAATGAGCAGTTCTTC. Encoded protein: CASSGLAGGVPSSYNEQFF.

Concerning this clone: This specimen includes other DNA sequences encoding the same CDR3. The V call is TRBV4-3, the J call TRBJ2-3; D gene ambiguous. The CDR3 contains 13 residues. The V gene lost 1 base and the J gene lost 5 bases, with 7 bases spanning the gap. The germline V gene has CDR1 LGHNA and CDR2 YSLEER. The CDR3 sequence: CASSQGPGDTQYF. The CDR3 DNA reads as TGCGCCAGCAGCCAAGGGCCGGGAGATACGCAGTATTTT.

The chain couples TRBV29-1 to TRBJ2-6; 7 nucleotides align to TRBD1. The V gene's germline CDR1 is SQVTM and CDR2 ANQGSEA. CDR3 length: 18 residues. The junction had 13 bases not matched to a gene; V was cut back by 5 bases and J by 0 bases. The CDR3 coding sequence is TGCAGCGTTAAGGGGGTACAGGGGCCCAGCTCTGGGGCCAACGTCCTGACTTTC. This codes for CSVKGVQGPSSGANVLTF.

The chain links TRBV6-1 to TRBJ2-4, with D possibly matching TRBD1 (7 bases). Germline CDR1 reads MNHNS; CDR2 reads SASEGT. V dropped 1 base and J dropped 8 bases, with 9 bases sitting between them. The CDR3 contains 13 residues. The CDR3 region has the DNA TGTGCCAGCAGTGAAGGCAGGGGGGACATTCAGTACTTC. Translation gives CASSEGRGDIQYF.

This clone has only one observation. The gene calls are TRBV4-1 and TRBJ1-6, with D perhaps TRBD1 (5 bases). Looked up from germline, CDR1 is MGHRA and CDR2 is YSYEKL. V lost 0 bases, J lost 4 bases, and 10 bases lay in between. The length of the CDR3 is 16 residues. The DNA of the CDR3 is TGCGCCAGCAGCCAAGATGGGGGGGGATATAATTCACCCCTCCACTTT. It specifies CASSQDGGGYNSPLHF.

The V gene is TRBV19, the J gene TRBJ2-7, with a tentative D call TRBD1 (5 bases). The CDR3 totals 13 residues. The germline V and J ends were trimmed by 11 bases and 3 bases, with 17 bases remaining between them. From germline, CDR1 is LNHDA and CDR2 SQIVND (reference sequence). The CDR3 is CAGAREHLYEQYF. CDR3 DNA sequence: TGTGCCGGGGCCAGGGAACACCTCTACGAGCAGTACTTC.

The chain recombines TRBV5-4 with TRBJ2-7; 9 nucleotides agree with TRBD2. V trimming: 6 bases; J trimming: 3 bases; junction bases outside the gene matches: 4. The CDR3 covers 13 residues. CDR1 is SGHNT and CDR2 is YYREEE in the germline V gene (reference sequence). The CDR3: CASKASGDYEQYF. Written as DNA, the CDR3 is TGTGCCAGCAAGGCTAGCGGGGACTACGAGCAGTACTTC.

The chain carries TRBV18 and TRBJ1-2, with TRBD1 matching over 9 bases. The CDR3 has 16 amino acids. V trimming: 3 bases; J trimming: 2 bases; junction bases outside the gene matches: 7. Looked up from germline, CDR1 is KGHSH and CDR2 is LQKENI. DNA of the CDR3: TGTGCCAGCTCACCCAGGACAGGGGCCCTCAACTATGGCTACACCTTC. This codes for CASSPRTGALNYGYTF.